The 19 T cell receptor beta chains in this list originate from one sample, sequenced in a study of cytomegalovirus exposure and HLA in healthy donors. PCR used 60 Vbeta primers and 13 Jbeta primers. Measured with immunoSEQ multiplex PCR; TCRdb has only the in-frame clones, and not every one. The sample comprises around 140,000 clones, roughly four fifths of which are singletons, and 1.5% to 2% rests with the top ten. The sequenced sample was PBMCs. All receptors derive from a female donor in good health and CMV-seronegative.

The V call is TRBV6-1, the J call TRBJ2-7; 7 nucleotides align to TRBD1. CDR1 is MNHNS and CDR2 is SASEGT in the germline V gene. The CDR3 is made up of 14 amino acids. With 7 bases clipped from V and 2 bases from J, the junction kept 8 bases outside the gene matches. The CDR3 DNA follows: TGTGCCAGCACATACAGGGGAGTTACCTACGAGCAGTACTTC. It is translated as CASTYRGVTYEQYF.

V is TRBV27 and J is TRBJ1-1; D remains ambiguous. The germline CDR1 and CDR2 sequences are MNHEY and SMNVEV (reference sequence). V lost 2 bases and J lost 7, with 11 bases in between. The CDR3 contains 13 residues. CDR3 sequence (DNA): TGTGCCAGCAGTTTAATTGGATCGGGTGAAGCTTTCTTT. This encodes CASSLIGSGEAFF.

This sequence joins TRBV27 and TRBJ2-1; 7 bases line up with TRBD2. The CDR3 contains 14 residues. Germline CDR1 is MNHEY and CDR2 is SMNVEV (reference sequence). V gave up 3 bases and J gave up 8 bases; unmatched junction bases: 7. Written as DNA, the CDR3 is TGTGCCAGCAGTTTTGTGGGAGGGAGCGATGAGCAGTTCTTC. As protein: CASSFVGGSDEQFF.

V gene TRBV18 combines with J gene TRBJ2-3; perhaps TRBD2 as D (5 bases). There are 14 residues in the CDR3. The germline V gene encodes CDR1 KGHSH and CDR2 LQKENI. V lost 5 bases and J lost 0, with 9 bases in between. The CDR3 DNA reads as TGTGCCAGCTCATCCCGAGGGAGCACAGATACGCAGTATTTT. Translated, it gives CASSSRGSTDTQYF.

This chain connects TRBV28 to TRBJ1-3; a possible D gene is TRBD1 (5 bases). CDR1 and CDR2 from the germline V gene are MDHEN and SYDVKM. CDR3 size: 15 residues. V lost 6 bases and J lost 4, with 16 bases in between. The CDR3 reads CASRNRGGSGNTIYF. DNA for the CDR3: TGTGCCAGCAGAAACCGGGGGGGGTCCGGAAACACCATATATTTT. The entire variable domain, with the rest obtained from reference TRBV28 and TRBJ1-3, is as follows: DVKVTQSSRYLVKRTGEKVFLECVQDMDHENMFWYRQDPGLGLRLIYFSYDVKMKEKGDIPEGYSVSREKKERFSLILESASTNQTSMYLCASRNRGGSGNTIYFGEGSWLTVV.

This clone was counted once. CDR3 coding DNA: TGCGCCAGCAGCTTGGGGGGGCGAACAGATACGCAGTATTTT. Amino acids: CASSLGGRTDTQYF. The rearrangement joins TRBV5-1 to TRBJ2-3, with D perhaps TRBD1 (6 bases). CDR3 size: 14 residues. Trimming left V 0 bases short and J 3 bases short, with 8 bases between. Germline CDR1 SGHRS, CDR2 YFSETQ.

The gene calls are TRBV6-5 and TRBJ2-5; 9 bases are shared with TRBD2. With 7 bases clipped from V and 5 bases from J, the junction kept 11 bases outside the gene matches. CDR3 size: 15 residues. The germline gives CDR1 MNHEY, CDR2 SVGAGI. The CDR3 reads CASTQTGTSWETQYF. In nucleotides, the CDR3 is TGTGCCAGCACCCAAACCGGGACTAGCTGGGAGACCCAGTACTTC.

The V call is TRBV19, the J call TRBJ1-1, with a weak D call TRBD1 (6 bases). CDR3 size: 12 residues. V lost 7 bases to trimming and J lost 4 bases, with 10 bases between them. The germline V gene encodes CDR1 LNHDA and CDR2 SQIVND (reference sequence). Here the CDR3 DNA reads TGTGCCAGTACCGGACAGATCACTGAAGCTTTCTTT. Its protein product is CASTGQITEAFF.

The rearrangement uses TRBV6-6 and TRBJ2-1, with D tentatively TRBD2 (5 bases). Germline CDR1 reads MNHNY; CDR2 reads SVGAGI (reference sequence). V lost 1 base to trimming and J lost 8 bases, with 12 bases between them. The CDR3 extends over 14 amino acids. The CDR3 DNA is TGTGCCAGCAGTTACTTTGCGGGTACGGATGAGCAGTTCTTC. It translates to CASSYFAGTDEQFF.

V gene TRBV28 combines with J gene TRBJ1-1; D uncertain. Germline lookup yields CDR1 MDHEN and CDR2 SYDVKM. Deletions cut 6 bases from V and 7 bases from J, with 18 bases between. CDR3 length: 14 amino acids. The CDR3 DNA reads TGTGCCAGCAGAGAAAGAATCGGGAAGGGTGAAGCTTTCTTT. This codes for CASRERIGKGEAFF.

The V and J genes are TRBV10-3 and TRBJ1-2; TRBD1 aligns across 9 bases. The CDR3 sequence is 17 residues long. With V trimmed by 6 bases and J by 1 base, 12 bases remained unmatched. The germline gives CDR1 ENHRY, CDR2 SYGVKD. The CDR3 coding sequence is TGTGCCATCAGGAGGGGACAGGGAGGAGGGAATAACTATGGCTACACCTTC. Protein sequence: CAIRRGQGGGNNYGYTF.

The chain has TRBV5-4 and TRBJ2-3, with 9 bases fitting TRBD2. V was clipped by 1 base and J by 5 bases; unmatched bases: 11. Germline V gene lookup returns CDR1 SGHNT and CDR2 YYREEE (reference sequence). The CDR3 is made up of 17 amino acids. The CDR3 nucleotides are TGTGCCAGCAGCTTGTATCGAGCGGGGGGAGGTGGAGATACGCAGTATTTT. This gives the protein CASSLYRAGGGGDTQYF.

This clone was observed a few times. The CDR3 reads CATTYGGLNTEAFF. The DNA of the CDR3 is TGTGCCACCACTTACGGAGGTTTGAACACTGAAGCTTTCTTT. J is TRBJ1-1 and V is TRBV6-6, with no clear D. Germline V gives CDR1 MNHNY, CDR2 SVGAGI (reference sequence). V was clipped by 10 bases and J by 0 bases, with 15 bases between them. CDR3 length: 14 residues.

The V gene is TRBV5-1, the J gene TRBJ2-3, with D hard to call. CDR1 SGHRS and CDR2 YFSETQ come from the germline V gene. This CDR3 spans 12 amino acids. Trimming shortened V by 1 base and J by 3 bases, and 3 bases separated the two germline ends. The CDR3 bases are TGCGCCAGCAGCTTGACTACAGATACGCAGTATTTT. This codes for CASSLTTDTQYF.

The chain carries TRBV11-2 and TRBJ1-2, with D unclear. Trimming pared 7 bases from V and 2 bases from J, leaving 11 bases between. The CDR3 sequence is 13 residues long. From germline, CDR1 is SGHAT and CDR2 FQNNGV. The CDR3 sequence is CASTPRGNYGYTF. The CDR3 region has the DNA TGTGCCAGCACCCCTCGCGGGAACTATGGCTACACCTTC.

This rearrangement joins TRBV27 to TRBJ2-7; TRBD2 aligns across 8 bases. With 7 bases clipped from V and 7 bases from J, the junction kept 6 bases outside the gene matches. Looked up from germline, CDR1 is MNHEY and CDR2 is SMNVEV (reference sequence). This CDR3 has 12 amino acids. The CDR3 sequence: CASKGRGGEQYF. CDR3 nucleotides: TGTGCCAGCAAGGGCCGGGGGGGTGAGCAGTACTTC.

This clone appeared a few times. The V gene is TRBV6-5, the J gene TRBJ1-1, with D unresolved. This CDR3 comprises 12 residues. V lost 8 bases, J lost 1 base, and 8 bases lay in between. CDR1 is MNHEY and CDR2 is SVGAGI in the germline V gene. Written as DNA, the CDR3 is TGTGCCAGCTTGGCAAGGAACACTGAAGCTTTCTTT. Translating gives CASLARNTEAFF.

This clone is a singleton in its sample. This chain connects TRBV4-1 to TRBJ2-5, with TRBD1 matching 12 bases. Trimming removed 2 bases from V and 11 bases from J; junction bases left unmatched: 15. The CDR3 has 17 residues. Germline CDR1 MGHRA, CDR2 YSYEKL. The CDR3 sequence: CASSQSTPGQGAEEQYF. CDR3 in DNA: TGCGCCAGCAGCCAATCAACTCCGGGACAGGGGGCGGAAGAGCAGTACTTC.

The chain has TRBV2 and TRBJ1-1, with TRBD1 identical over 7 bases. The CDR3 extends over 14 amino acids. V lost 7 bases and J lost 7; bases outside the gene matches: 12. Germline CDR1 SNHLY, CDR2 FYNNEI. CDR3 DNA sequence: TGTGCCAGCAATCCGGCAGGGGGGTACGGTGAAGCTTTCTTT. This encodes CASNPAGGYGEAFF. Filled out from reference TRBV2 and TRBJ1-1, the complete variable domain reads EPEVTQTPSHQVTQMGQEVILRCVPISNHLYFYWYRQILGQKVEFLVSFYNNEISEKSEIFDDQFSVERPDGSNFTLKIRSTKLEDSAMYFCASNPAGGYGEAFFGQGTRLTVV.